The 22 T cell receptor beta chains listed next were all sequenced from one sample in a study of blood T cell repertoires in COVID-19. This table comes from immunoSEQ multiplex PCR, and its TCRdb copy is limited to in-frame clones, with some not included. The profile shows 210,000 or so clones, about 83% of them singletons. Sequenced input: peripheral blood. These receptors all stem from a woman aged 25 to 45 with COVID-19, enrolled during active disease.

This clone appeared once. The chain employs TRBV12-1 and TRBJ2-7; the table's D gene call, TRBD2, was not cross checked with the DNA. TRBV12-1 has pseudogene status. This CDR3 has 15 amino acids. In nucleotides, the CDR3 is TGTGCCAGCAGCTCAATAGCGGGAAGTAGCTACGAGCAGTACTTC. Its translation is CASSSIAGSSYEQYF.

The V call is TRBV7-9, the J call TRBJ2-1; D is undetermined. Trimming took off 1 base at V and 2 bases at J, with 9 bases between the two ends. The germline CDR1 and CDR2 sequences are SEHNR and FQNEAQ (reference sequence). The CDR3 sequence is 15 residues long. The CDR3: CASSLGGEPYNEQFF. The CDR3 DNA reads TGTGCCAGCAGCTTAGGCGGAGAACCCTACAATGAGCAGTTCTTC.

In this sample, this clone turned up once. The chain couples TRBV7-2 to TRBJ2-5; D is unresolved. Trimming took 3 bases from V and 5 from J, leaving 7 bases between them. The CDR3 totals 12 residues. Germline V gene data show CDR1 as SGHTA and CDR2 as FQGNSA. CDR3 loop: CASSFSRETQYF. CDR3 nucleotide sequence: TGTGCCAGCAGCTTTTCCCGGGAGACCCAGTACTTC.

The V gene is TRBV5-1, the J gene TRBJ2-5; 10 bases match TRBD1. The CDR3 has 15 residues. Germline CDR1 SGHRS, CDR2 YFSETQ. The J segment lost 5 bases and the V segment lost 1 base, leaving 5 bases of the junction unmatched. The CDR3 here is CASSLRGTGEETQYF. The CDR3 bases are TGCGCCAGCAGCTTGCGGGGGACAGGGGAGGAGACCCAGTACTTC.

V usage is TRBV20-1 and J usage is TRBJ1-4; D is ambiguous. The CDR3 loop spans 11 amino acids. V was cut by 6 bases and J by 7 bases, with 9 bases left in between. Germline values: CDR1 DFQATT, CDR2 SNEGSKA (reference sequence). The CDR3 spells CSASTREKLFF. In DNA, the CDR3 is TGCAGTGCCTCGACACGTGAAAAACTGTTTTTT.

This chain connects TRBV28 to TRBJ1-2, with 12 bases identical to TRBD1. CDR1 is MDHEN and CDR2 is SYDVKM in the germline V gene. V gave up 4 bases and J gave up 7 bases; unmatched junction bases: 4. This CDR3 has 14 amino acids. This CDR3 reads CASSSPGQGAGYTF. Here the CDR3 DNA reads TGTGCCAGCAGTTCACCGGGACAGGGGGCTGGCTACACCTTC.

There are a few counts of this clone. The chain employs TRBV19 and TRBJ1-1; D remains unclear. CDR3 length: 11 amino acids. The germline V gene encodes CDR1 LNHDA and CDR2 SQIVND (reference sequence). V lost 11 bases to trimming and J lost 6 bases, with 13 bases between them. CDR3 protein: CAAVRFAEAFF. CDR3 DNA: TGTGCCGCAGTCAGATTTGCTGAAGCTTTCTTT.

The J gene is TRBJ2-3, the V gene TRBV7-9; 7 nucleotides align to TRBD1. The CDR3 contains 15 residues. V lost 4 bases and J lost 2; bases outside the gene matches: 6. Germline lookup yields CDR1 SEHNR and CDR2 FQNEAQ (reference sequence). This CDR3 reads CASSSGQVITDTQYF. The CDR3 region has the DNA TGTGCCAGCAGCTCAGGACAGGTGATCACAGATACGCAGTATTTT.

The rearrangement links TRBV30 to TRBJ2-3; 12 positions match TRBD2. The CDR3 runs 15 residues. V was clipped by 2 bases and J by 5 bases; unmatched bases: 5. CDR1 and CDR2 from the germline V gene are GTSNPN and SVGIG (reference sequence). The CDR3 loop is CAWSSSGGALDTQYF. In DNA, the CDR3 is TGTGCCTGGAGTTCTAGCGGGGGGGCCTTAGATACGCAGTATTTT.

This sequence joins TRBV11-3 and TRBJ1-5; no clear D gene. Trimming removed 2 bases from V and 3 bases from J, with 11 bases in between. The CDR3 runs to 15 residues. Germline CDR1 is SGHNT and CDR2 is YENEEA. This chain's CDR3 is CASSLPGGLNQPQHF. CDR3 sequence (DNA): TGTGCCAGCAGCTTACCCGGAGGACTCAATCAGCCCCAGCATTTT.

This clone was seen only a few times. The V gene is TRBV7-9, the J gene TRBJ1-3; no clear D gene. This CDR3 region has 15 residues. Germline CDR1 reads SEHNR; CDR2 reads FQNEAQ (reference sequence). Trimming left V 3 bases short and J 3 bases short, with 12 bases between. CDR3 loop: CASSFPVFSGNTIYF. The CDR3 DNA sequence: TGTGCCAGCAGCTTCCCCGTATTTAGTGGAAACACCATATATTTT.

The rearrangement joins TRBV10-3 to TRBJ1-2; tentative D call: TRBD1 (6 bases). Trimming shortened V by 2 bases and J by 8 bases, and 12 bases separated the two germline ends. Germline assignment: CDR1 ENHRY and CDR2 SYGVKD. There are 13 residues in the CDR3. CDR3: CAISENGGPGYTF. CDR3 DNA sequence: TGTGCCATCAGTGAGAACGGGGGGCCGGGCTACACCTTC.

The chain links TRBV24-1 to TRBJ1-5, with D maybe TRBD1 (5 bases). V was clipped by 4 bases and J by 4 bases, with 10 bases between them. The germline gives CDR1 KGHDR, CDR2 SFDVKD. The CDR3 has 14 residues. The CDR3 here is CATSEGGINQPQHF. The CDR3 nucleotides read TGTGCCACCAGTGAGGGGGGGATAAATCAGCCCCAGCATTTT.

CDR3 amino acids: CASKGMNTEAFF. In nucleotides, the CDR3 is TGTGCCAGTAAGGGGATGAACACTGAAGCTTTCTTT. The chain employs TRBV19 and TRBJ1-1, with D possibly being TRBD1 (5 bases). The CDR3 is 12 residues long. Trimming removed 7 bases from V and 0 bases from J, with 6 bases in between. Germline CDR1 and CDR2: LNHDA and SQIVND (reference sequence).

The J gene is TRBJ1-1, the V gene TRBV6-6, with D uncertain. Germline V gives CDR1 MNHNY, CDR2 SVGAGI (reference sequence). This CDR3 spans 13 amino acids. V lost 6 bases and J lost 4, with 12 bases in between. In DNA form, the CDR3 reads TGTGCCAGCAGCACCCATGAGGTCACTGAAGCTTTCTTT. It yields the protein CASSTHEVTEAFF.

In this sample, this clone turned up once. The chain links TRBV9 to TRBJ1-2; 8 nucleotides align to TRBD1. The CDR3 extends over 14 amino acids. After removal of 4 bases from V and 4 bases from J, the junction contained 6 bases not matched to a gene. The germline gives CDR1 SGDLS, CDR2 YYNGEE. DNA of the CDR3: TGTGCCAGCAGCCCCGGACAGGGATCCTATGGCTACACCTTC. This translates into CASSPGQGSYGYTF.

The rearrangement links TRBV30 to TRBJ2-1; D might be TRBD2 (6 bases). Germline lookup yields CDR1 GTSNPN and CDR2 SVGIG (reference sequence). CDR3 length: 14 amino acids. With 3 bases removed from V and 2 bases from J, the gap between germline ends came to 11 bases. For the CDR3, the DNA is TGTGCCTGGAGCACAGGAGGGACCTACAATGAGCAGTTCTTC. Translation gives CAWSTGGTYNEQFF. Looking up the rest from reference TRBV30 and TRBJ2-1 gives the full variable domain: SQTIHQWPATLVQPVGSPLSLECTVEGTSNPNLYWYRQAAGRGLQLLFYSVGIGQISSEVPQNLSASRPQDRQFILSSKKLLLSDSGFYLCAWSTGGTYNEQFFGPGTRLTVL.

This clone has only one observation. The CDR3 region has the DNA TGTGCCAGCAGCTTATCCTCTAGCGGGAGCTGGTACGAGCAGTACTTC. This translates into CASSLSSSGSWYEQYF. The chain has TRBV11-2 and TRBJ2-7; 10 bases align to TRBD2. Trimming at V came to 2 bases and at J to 4 bases, leaving 8 bases not matched to a gene. Germline V gene lookup returns CDR1 SGHAT and CDR2 FQNNGV. CDR3 length: 16 residues. Full variable domain (remainder filled in from reference TRBV11-2 and TRBJ2-7): EAGVAQSPRYKIIEKRQSVAFWCNPISGHATLYWYQQILGQGPKLLIQFQNNGVVDDSQLPKDRFSAERLKGVDSTLKIQPAKLEDSAVYLCASSLSSSGSWYEQYFGPGTRLTVT.

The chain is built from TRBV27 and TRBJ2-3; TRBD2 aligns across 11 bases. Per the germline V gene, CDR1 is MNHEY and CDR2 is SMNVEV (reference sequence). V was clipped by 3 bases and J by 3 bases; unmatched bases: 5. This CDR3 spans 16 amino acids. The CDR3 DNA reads TGTGCCAGCAGTTTCGTGACTAGCGGGACGACAGATACGCAGTATTTT. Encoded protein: CASSFVTSGTTDTQYF.

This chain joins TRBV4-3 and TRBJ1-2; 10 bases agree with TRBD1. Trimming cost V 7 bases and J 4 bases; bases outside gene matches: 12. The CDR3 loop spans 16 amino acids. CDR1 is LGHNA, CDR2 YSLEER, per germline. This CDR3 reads CASNERRGQGIYGYTF. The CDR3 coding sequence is TGCGCCAGCAACGAAAGGAGGGGACAGGGGATCTATGGCTACACCTTC.

DNA of the CDR3: TGTGCCAGCAGTGGAGGCAGGGATAGGAATCAGCCCCAGCATTTT. It is translated as CASSGGRDRNQPQHF. The chain recombines TRBV2 with TRBJ1-5; possible D gene TRBD1, 5 bases. Germline CDR1 and CDR2: SNHLY and FYNNEI. V lost 4 bases and J 4 bases, leaving 14 bases between the germline ends. CDR3 length: 15 amino acids.

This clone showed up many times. The CDR3 is CATSETGTASYEQYF. In DNA, the CDR3 is TGTGCCACCAGTGAGACTGGGACTGCCTCCTACGAGCAGTACTTC. This chain uses TRBV24-1 with TRBJ2-7; TRBD2 is a possible D gene (6 bases). This CDR3 has 15 residues. CDR1 and CDR2 (germline): KGHDR, SFDVKD. Trimming took off 4 bases at V and 0 bases at J, with 12 bases between the two ends.